What follows are 8 T cell receptor beta chains derived from one specimen sequenced in a study of T cell repertoires in cytomegalovirus infection. TCRdb re-derived calls from the reads in MiXCR, one entry per CDR3 protein. The sample has around 710,000 distinct CDR3 sequences, roughly 28% seen once. These receptors have no known antigen. The sample consisted of cultured CD8+ T cells from PBMCs, taken from culture after CMV antigen stimulation. Receptor source: a human donor in good health (CMV status not recorded). Some clones in this sample may be carry-over from other donors' samples.

In this sample, this clonotype turned up many times. The chain has TRBV7-2 and TRBJ2-3; no clear D gene. The CDR3 has 17 amino acids. Germline lookup yields CDR1 SGHTA and CDR2 FQGNSA. Trimming shortened V by 4 bases and J by 2 bases, and 19 bases separated the two germline ends. CDR3: CASSSPSSQPPTDTQYF. The CDR3 DNA sequence: TGTGCCAGCAGCTCACCTTCTAGTCAGCCCCCCACAGATACGCAGTATTTT.

This clonotype was detected only a few times. The chain recombines TRBV27 with TRBJ1-1; 7 nucleotides align to TRBD1. V shed 5 bases, J shed 3 bases, and the junction held 3 bases outside the gene matches. The germline V gene has CDR1 MNHEY and CDR2 SMNVEV (reference sequence). This CDR3 contains 13 residues. In nucleotides, the CDR3 is TGTGCCAGCAGTACAGGGGTCTACACTGAAGCTTTCTTT. Translated, it gives CASSTGVYTEAFF.

The gene calls are TRBV6-5 and TRBJ1-1; possibly TRBD1 for D (5 bases). The V and J ends lost 8 bases and 6 bases respectively, with 19 bases between them. CDR3 size: 14 residues. From germline, CDR1 is MNHEY and CDR2 SVGAGI. For the CDR3, the DNA is TGTGCCAGCCGACCTGGAGAAGGGGCACCTGAAGCTTTCTTT. The encoded protein is CASRPGEGAPEAFF.

This clonotype was recorded a few times. The chain is built from TRBV4-1 and TRBJ2-1, with 8 bases matching TRBD2. The CDR3 spans 18 residues. Per the germline V gene, CDR1 is MGHRA and CDR2 is YSYEKL. Trimming removed 0 bases from V and 4 bases from J; junction bases left unmatched: 11. The CDR3 region has the DNA TGCGCCAGCAGCCAAGATGATCCGGGACTAGGCCCTTACAATGAGCAGTTCTTC. The encoded protein is CASSQDDPGLGPYNEQFF.

This clonotype was observed a handful of times. This rearrangement joins TRBV27 to TRBJ2-1, with D possibly being TRBD1 or TRBD2 (6 bases each). V shed 3 bases and J shed 3 bases, with 12 bases lying between them. The CDR3 loop spans 15 amino acids. CDR1 MNHEY and CDR2 SMNVEV come from the germline V gene (reference sequence). CDR3 residues: CASSFGGLHYNEQFF. The CDR3 region has the DNA TGTGCCAGCAGTTTTGGGGGGCTCCACTACAATGAGCAGTTCTTC.

In this sample, this clonotype turned up a few times. V and J are TRBV9 and TRBJ2-2, with D possibly matching TRBD2 (6 bases). This CDR3 is built from 16 residues. Trimming removed 3 bases at V and 5 bases at J, with 17 bases between. Germline CDR1 reads SGDLS; CDR2 reads YYNGEE. This chain's CDR3 is CASSASQAGSTGELFF. Written as DNA, the CDR3 is TGTGCCAGCAGCGCCTCTCAGGCGGGGAGTACCGGGGAGCTGTTTTTT.

The chain is built from TRBV19 and TRBJ1-2; D unresolved. V gave up 5 bases and J gave up 7 bases, with 20 bases separating them. Germline V CDR1 and CDR2: LNHDA, SQIVND (reference sequence). The CDR3 extends over 15 amino acids. CDR3 loop: CASSLEEVEVGGYTF. In DNA, the CDR3 is TGTGCCAGTAGTCTGGAGGAGGTTGAAGTGGGTGGCTACACCTTC.

This clonotype appeared many times. The chain uses TRBV5-8 and TRBJ1-1; 8 positions agree with TRBD1. Per the germline V gene, CDR1 is SGHTS and CDR2 is YDEGEE. CDR3 length equals 16 residues. J lost 0 bases, V lost 7 bases, and 11 bases had no gene match. DNA for the CDR3: TGTGCCAGCCAGACAGGGGAGTTCTCCATGAACACTGAAGCTTTCTTT. Amino acid sequence: CASQTGEFSMNTEAFF.